This entry concerns a single T cell receptor (beta chain). V was clipped by 6 bases and J by 2 bases; unmatched bases: 4. Germline CDR1 and CDR2: DFQATT and SNEGSKA (reference sequence). The CDR3 loop spans 14 amino acids. A library of TCRbeta sequences, prepared with unique molecular identifiers, was generated. From the PCR reads, TCRdb called clonotypes with MiXCR, one entry per CDR3 protein. Among about 580,000 distinct CDR3 sequences listed, roughly 24% were seen once. This sample is part of a study of T-cell reconstitution after alpha-beta-depleted transplantation in children. V is TRBV20-1 and J is TRBJ2-6; 7 bases line up with TRBD1. The receptor comes from a boy in the first two years of life who had a stem cell transplant for acute myeloid leukemia, so the T cells may come from the graft donor. Sample: PBMCs, mostly from graft donor cells, taken 360 days after TCRalphabeta/CD19-depleted stem cell transplant. This chain's CDR3 is CSARTGAGANVLTF. The CDR3 bases are TGCAGTGCAAGAACAGGGGCTGGGGCCAACGTCCTGACTTTC.